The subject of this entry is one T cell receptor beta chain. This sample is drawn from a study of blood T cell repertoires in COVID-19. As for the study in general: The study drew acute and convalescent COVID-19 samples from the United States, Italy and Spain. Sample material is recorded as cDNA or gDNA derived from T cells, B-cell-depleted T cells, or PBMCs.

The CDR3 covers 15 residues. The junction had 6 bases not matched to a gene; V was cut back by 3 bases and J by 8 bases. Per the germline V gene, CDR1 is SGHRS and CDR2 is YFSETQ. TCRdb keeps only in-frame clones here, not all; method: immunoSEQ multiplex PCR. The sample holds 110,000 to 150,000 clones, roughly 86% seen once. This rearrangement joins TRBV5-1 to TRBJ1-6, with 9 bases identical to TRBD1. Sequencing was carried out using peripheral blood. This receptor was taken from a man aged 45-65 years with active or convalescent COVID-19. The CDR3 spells CASSSRTGEDSPLHF. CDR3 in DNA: TGCGCCAGCAGCTCCCGGACAGGGGAGGATTCACCCCTCCACTTT.